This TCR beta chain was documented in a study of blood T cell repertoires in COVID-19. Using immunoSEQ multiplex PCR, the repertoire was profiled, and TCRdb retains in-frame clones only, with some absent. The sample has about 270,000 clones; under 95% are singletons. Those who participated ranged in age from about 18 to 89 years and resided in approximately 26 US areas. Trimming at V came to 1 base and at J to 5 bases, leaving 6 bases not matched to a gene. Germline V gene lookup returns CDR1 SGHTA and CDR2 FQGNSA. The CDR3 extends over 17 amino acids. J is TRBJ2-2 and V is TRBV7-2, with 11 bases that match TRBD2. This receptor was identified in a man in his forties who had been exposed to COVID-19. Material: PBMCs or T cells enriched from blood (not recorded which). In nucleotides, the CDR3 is TGTGCCAGCAGCTTAGTAGCGGGAGGGCCGCGAACCGGGGAGCTGTTTTTT. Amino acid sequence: CASSLVAGGPRTGELFF.